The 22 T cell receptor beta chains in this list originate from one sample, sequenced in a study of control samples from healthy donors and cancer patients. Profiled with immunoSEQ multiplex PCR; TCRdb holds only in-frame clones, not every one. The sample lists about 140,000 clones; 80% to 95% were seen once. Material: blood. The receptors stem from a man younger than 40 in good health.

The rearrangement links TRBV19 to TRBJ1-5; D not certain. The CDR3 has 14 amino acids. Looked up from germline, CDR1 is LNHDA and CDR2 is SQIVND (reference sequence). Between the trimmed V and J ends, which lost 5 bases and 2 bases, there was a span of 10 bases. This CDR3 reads CASSVGPGNQPQHF. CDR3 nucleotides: TGTGCCAGTAGTGTTGGCCCGGGCAATCAGCCCCAGCATTTT.

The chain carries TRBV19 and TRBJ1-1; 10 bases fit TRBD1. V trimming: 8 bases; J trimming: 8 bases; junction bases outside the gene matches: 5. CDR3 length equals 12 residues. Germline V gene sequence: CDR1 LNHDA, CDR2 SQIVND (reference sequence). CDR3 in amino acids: CASRQGAIEAFF. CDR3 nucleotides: TGTGCCAGTCGACAGGGGGCAATAGAAGCTTTCTTT.

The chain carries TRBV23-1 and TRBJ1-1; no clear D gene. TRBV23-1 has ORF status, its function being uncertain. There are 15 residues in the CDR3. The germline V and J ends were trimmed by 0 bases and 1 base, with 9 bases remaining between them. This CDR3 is CASSQSLITNTEAFF. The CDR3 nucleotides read TGCGCCAGCAGTCAATCCCTCATAACGAACACTGAAGCTTTCTTT.

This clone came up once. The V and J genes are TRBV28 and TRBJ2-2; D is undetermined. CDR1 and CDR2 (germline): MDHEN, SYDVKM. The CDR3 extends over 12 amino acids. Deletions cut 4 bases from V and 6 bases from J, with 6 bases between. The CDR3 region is CASSSLAGELFF. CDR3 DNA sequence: TGTGCCAGCAGTTCCCTAGCCGGGGAGCTGTTTTTT. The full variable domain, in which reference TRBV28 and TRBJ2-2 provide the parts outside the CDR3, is DVKVTQSSRYLVKRTGEKVFLECVQDMDHENMFWYRQDPGLGLRLIYFSYDVKMKEKGDIPEGYSVSREKKERFSLILESASTNQTSMYLCASSSLAGELFFGEGSRLTVL.

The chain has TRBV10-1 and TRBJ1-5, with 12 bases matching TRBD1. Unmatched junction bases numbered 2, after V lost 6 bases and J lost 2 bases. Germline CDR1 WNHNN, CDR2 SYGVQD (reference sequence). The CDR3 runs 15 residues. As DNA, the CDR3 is TGCGCCAGCAGGGGGACAGGGGGCGGCAATCAGCCCCAGCATTTT. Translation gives CASRGTGGGNQPQHF.

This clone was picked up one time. CDR3 loop: CASSAAGRALYEQYF. The CDR3 coding sequence is TGTGCCAGCAGCGCAGCCGGCAGGGCCCTCTACGAGCAGTACTTC. The chain is built from TRBV11-2 and TRBJ2-7; weak D call: TRBD1 (5 bases). The CDR3 totals 15 residues. Per the germline V gene, CDR1 is SGHAT and CDR2 is FQNNGV. V lost 5 bases and J 3 bases, leaving 17 bases between the germline ends.

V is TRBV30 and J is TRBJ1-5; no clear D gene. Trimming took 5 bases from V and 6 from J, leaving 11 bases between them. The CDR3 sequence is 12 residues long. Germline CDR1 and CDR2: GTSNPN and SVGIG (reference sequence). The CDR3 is CAWSISRQPQHF. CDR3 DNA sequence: TGTGCCTGGTCAATAAGTCGTCAGCCCCAGCATTTT.

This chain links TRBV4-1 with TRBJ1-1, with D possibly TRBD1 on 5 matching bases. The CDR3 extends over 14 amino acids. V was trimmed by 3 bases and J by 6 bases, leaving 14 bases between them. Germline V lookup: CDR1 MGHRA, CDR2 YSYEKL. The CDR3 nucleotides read TGCGCCAGCAGCCACTCTCTTCGGGACGCTGAAGCTTTCTTT. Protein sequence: CASSHSLRDAEAFF.

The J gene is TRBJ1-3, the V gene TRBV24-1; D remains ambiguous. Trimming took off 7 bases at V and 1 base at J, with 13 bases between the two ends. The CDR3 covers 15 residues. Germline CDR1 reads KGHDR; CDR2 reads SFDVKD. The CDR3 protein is CATRRRPRSGNTIYF. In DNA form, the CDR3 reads TGTGCCACCAGACGCCGCCCCAGGTCTGGAAACACCATATATTTT.

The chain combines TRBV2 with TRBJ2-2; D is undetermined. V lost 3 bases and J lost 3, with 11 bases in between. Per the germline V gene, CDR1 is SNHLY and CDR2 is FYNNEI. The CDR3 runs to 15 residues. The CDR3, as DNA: TGTGCCAGCAGTGAGTACGGACGGGACACCGGGGAGCTGTTTTTT. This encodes CASSEYGRDTGELFF.

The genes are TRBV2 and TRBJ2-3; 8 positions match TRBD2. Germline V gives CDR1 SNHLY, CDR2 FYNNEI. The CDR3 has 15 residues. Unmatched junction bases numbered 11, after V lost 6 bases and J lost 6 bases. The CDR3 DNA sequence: TGTGCCAGCAGCTCAGGGAGGCTAGCGGGTGATACGCAGTATTTT. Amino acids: CASSSGRLAGDTQYF.

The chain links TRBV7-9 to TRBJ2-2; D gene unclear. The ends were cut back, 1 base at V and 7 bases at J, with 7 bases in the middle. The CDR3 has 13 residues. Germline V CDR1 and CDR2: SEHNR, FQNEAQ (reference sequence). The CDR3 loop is CASSLGASGELFF. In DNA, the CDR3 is TGTGCCAGCAGCTTAGGGGCGAGCGGGGAGCTGTTTTTT.

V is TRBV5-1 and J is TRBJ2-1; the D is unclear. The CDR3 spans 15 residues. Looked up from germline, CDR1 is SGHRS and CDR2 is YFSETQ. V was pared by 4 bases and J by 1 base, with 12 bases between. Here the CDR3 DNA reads TGCGCCAGCAGCGTTAACAGAGAGTCCTACAATGAGCAGTTCTTC. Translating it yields CASSVNRESYNEQFF.

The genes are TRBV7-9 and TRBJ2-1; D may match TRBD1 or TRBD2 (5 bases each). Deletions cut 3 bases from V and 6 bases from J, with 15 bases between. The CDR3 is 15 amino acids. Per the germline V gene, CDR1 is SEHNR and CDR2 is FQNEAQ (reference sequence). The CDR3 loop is CASSLVIGTFNEQFF. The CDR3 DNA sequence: TGTGCCAGCAGCTTGGTAATCGGGACCTTCAATGAGCAGTTCTTC.

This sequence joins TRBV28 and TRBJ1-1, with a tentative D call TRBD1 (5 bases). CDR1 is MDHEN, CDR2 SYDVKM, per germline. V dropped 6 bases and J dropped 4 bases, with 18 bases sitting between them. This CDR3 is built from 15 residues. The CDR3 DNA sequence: TGTGCCAGCAGACTGAGGGGAGGGCGGGGCACTGAAGCTTTCTTT. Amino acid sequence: CASRLRGGRGTEAFF.

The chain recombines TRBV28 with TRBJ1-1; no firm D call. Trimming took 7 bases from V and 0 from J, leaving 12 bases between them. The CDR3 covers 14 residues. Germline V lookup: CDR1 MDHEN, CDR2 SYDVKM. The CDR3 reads CASKKEVMNTEAFF. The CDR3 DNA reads TGTGCCAGCAAAAAGGAGGTCATGAACACTGAAGCTTTCTTT.

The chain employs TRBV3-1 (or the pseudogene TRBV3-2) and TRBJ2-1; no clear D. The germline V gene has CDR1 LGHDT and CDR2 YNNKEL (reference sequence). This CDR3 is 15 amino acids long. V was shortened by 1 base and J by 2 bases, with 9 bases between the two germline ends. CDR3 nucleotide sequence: TGTGCCAGCAGCCAAGGTCGGGCCGCCTACAATGAGCAGTTCTTC. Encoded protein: CASSQGRAAYNEQFF.

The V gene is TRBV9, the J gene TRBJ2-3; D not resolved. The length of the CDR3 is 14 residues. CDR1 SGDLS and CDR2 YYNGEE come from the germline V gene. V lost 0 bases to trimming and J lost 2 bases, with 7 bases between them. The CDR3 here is CASSVGGNTDTQYF. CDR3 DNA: TGTGCCAGCAGCGTAGGTGGCAACACAGATACGCAGTATTTT.

The DNA of the CDR3 is TGTGCCAGCAGTGAATCGACTAGCGGGAGCCACGAGCAGTACTTC. Its translation: CASSESTSGSHEQYF. The chain carries TRBV6-1 and TRBJ2-7, with TRBD2 matching 12 bases. Losses at the gene ends were 2 bases for V and 5 bases for J; bases not matched to a gene: 4. CDR3 size: 15 residues. CDR1 and CDR2 from the germline V gene are MNHNS and SASEGT.

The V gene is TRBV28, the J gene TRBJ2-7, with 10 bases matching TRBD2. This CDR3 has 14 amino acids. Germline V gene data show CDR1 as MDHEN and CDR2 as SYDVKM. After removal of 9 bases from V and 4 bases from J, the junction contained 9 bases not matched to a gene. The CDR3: CASRRGTSAYEQYF. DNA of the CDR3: TGTGCCAGTAGGAGGGGGACTAGCGCGTACGAGCAGTACTTC.

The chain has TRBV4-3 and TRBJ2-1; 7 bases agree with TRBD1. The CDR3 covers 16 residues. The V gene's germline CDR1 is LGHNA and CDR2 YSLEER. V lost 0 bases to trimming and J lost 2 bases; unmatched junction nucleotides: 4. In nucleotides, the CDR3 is TGCGCCAGCAGCCAAGATTTTACAGGGGCCTACAATGAGCAGTTCTTC. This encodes CASSQDFTGAYNEQFF.

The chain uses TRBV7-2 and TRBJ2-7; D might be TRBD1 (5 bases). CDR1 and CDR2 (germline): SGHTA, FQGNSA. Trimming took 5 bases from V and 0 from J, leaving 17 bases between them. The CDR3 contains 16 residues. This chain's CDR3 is CASSRKQVFSSYEQYF. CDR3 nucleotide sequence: TGTGCCAGCAGCCGGAAACAGGTTTTCAGCTCCTACGAGCAGTACTTC.